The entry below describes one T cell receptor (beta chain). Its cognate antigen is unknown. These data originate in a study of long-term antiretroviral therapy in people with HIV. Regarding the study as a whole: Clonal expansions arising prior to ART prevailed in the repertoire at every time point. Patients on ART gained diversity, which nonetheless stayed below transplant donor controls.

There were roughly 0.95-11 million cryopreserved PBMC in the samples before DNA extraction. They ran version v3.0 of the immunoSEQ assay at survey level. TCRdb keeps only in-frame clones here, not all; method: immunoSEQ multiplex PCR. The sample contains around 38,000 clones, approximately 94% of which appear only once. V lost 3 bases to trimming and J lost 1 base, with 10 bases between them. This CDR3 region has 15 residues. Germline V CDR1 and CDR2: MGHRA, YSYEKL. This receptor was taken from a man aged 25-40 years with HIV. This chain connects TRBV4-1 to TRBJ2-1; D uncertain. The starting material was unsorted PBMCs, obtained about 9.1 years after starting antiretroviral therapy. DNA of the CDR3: TGCGCCAGCAGCCAGACGGGTTATTCCTACAATGAGCAGTTCTTC. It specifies CASSQTGYSYNEQFF.